The next 7 T cell receptor beta chains were all read from a single sample in a study of control samples from healthy donors and cancer patients. Using immunoSEQ multiplex PCR, the repertoire was profiled, and TCRdb retains in-frame clones only, with some absent. The sample yields 100,000 to 150,000 clones, 80% to 90% seen once. Input material: blood. These receptors all come from a man in his 60s in good health.

This chain links TRBV20-1 with TRBJ1-5; tentatively, D is TRBD1 (6 bases). The germline V and J ends were trimmed by 3 bases and 0 bases, with 9 bases remaining between them. The CDR3 is 14 amino acids. Per germline, CDR1 DFQATT and CDR2 SNEGSKA (reference sequence). The CDR3 bases are TGCAGTGCTAGTACAGGGTATAGCAATCAGCCCCAGCATTTT. This codes for CSASTGYSNQPQHF.

The V and J genes are TRBV19 and TRBJ1-2, with 7 bases aligning to TRBD1. Germline loops: CDR1 LNHDA, CDR2 SQIVND (reference sequence). V lost 3 bases to trimming and J lost 1 base; unmatched junction nucleotides: 5. CDR3 length equals 15 residues. CDR3 protein: CASSIGTAGNYGYTF. The CDR3 region has the DNA TGTGCCAGTAGTATCGGGACAGCTGGTAACTATGGCTACACCTTC.

This clone was seen a single time. J is TRBJ2-7 and V is TRBV28, with D possibly matching TRBD2 (6 bases). CDR1 and CDR2 (germline): MDHEN, SYDVKM. The length of the CDR3 is 15 residues. The V end lost 6 bases, the J end lost 1 base, and 16 bases lay between the germline ends. The CDR3: CASRPPRDFSYEQYF. The CDR3 region has the DNA TGTGCCAGCAGGCCTCCACGGGACTTTTCCTACGAGCAGTACTTC.

The chain has TRBV18 and TRBJ1-6; the match to TRBD1 covers 8 bases. V was pared by 2 bases and J by 5 bases, with 2 bases of the junction left unmatched. CDR1 and CDR2 from the germline V gene are KGHSH and LQKENI. The CDR3 sequence is 15 residues long. Here the CDR3 reads CASSPADRDNSPLHF. The CDR3 DNA is TGTGCCAGCTCACCAGCGGACAGGGATAATTCACCCCTCCACTTT.

This clone was detected a few times. This chain links TRBV2 with TRBJ1-1, with a possible D match to TRBD1 (5 bases). Trimming left V 7 bases short and J 2 bases short, with 11 bases between. Germline V lookup: CDR1 SNHLY, CDR2 FYNNEI. CDR3 size: 13 residues. The CDR3 nucleotides read TGTGCCAGCATTGACAGACTTAACACTGAAGCTTTCTTT. This encodes CASIDRLNTEAFF.

The V gene is TRBV28, the J gene TRBJ2-7; D unresolved. Germline V gene data show CDR1 as MDHEN and CDR2 as SYDVKM. With 4 bases removed from V and 2 bases from J, the gap between germline ends came to 15 bases. The CDR3 is 15 amino acids. CDR3 region: CASSSTSPTPYEQYF. The CDR3 nucleotides are TGTGCCAGCAGTTCAACTTCTCCAACACCCTACGAGCAGTACTTC.

This chain uses TRBV28 with TRBJ1-1; D gene unclear. This CDR3 has 15 amino acids. Germline V lookup: CDR1 MDHEN, CDR2 SYDVKM. V was pared by 5 bases and J by 2 bases, with 15 bases between. The CDR3 DNA reads as TGTGCCAGCAGTACAACCGGGGAGATAAACACTGAAGCTTTCTTT. The encoded protein is CASSTTGEINTEAFF.